This is a list of T cell receptor beta chains from one sample in a study of blood T cell repertoires in COVID-19. The protocol was immunoSEQ multiplex PCR, while the TCRdb copy is restricted to in-frame clones and leaves out a portion. The sample lists some 200,000 clones; just over 85% were seen once. The sequencing sample was made of peripheral blood. These receptors all come from a man older than 75 with acute or convalescent COVID-19. CDR3s include the opening cysteine and the closing phenylalanine or tryptophan. D genes are given only for firm matches. Clone sizes are given selectively: once, few, many, or a class where the clone is expanded.

D gene: NA
J gene: TRBJ2-2
clone size: NA
V gene: TRBV18
CDR3 DNA: TGTGCCAGCTCACTCCAGAACACCGGGGAGCTGTTTTTT
CDR3 protein: CASSLQNTGELFF

D gene: TRBD2
J gene: TRBJ2-5
clone size: NA
V gene: TRBV5-8
CDR3 DNA: TGTGCCAGCAGCTTGTGGACTAGCGGGAGGGGAGAGACCCAGTACTTC
CDR3 protein: CASSLWTSGRGETQYF

D gene: NA
J gene: TRBJ1-2
clone size: NA
V gene: TRBV6-5
CDR3 DNA: TGTGCCAGCAGACTGGCAGGGGCGCATAACTATGGCTACACCTTC
CDR3 protein: CASRLAGAHNYGYTF

D gene: TRBD1
J gene: TRBJ2-1
clone size: NA
V gene: TRBV2
CDR3 DNA: TGTGCCAGCAGGGGCGGTGGGACAGGGGCCCACAATGAGCAGTTCTTC
CDR3 protein: CASRGGGTGAHNEQFF

D gene: NA
J gene: TRBJ2-4
clone size: NA
V gene: TRBV27
CDR3 DNA: TGTGCCAGCAGTTTTAGGAAGGGGGAGGGGAGTCTGGCCAAAAACATTCAGTACTTC
CDR3 protein: CASSFRKGEGSLAKNIQYF

D gene: TRBD2
J gene: TRBJ2-2
clone size: NA
V gene: TRBV28
CDR3 DNA: TGTGCCAGCAGTCCCAGCGGGAGGGGAATAAACACCGGGGAGCTGTTTTTT
CDR3 protein: CASSPSGRGINTGELFF

D gene: NA
J gene: TRBJ1-2
clone size: NA
V gene: TRBV13
CDR3 DNA: TGTGCCAGCAGCTTAGGCCAAGGAGGGAACTATGGCTACACCTTC
CDR3 protein: CASSLGQGGNYGYTF

D gene: TRBD1
J gene: TRBJ1-5
clone size: NA
V gene: TRBV28
CDR3 DNA: TGTGCCAGCACCCTCCCCTCGGGCAGGGGGCTTTCACATCAGCCCCAGCATTTT
CDR3 protein: CASTLPSGRGLSHQPQHF

D gene: TRBD1
J gene: TRBJ1-2
clone size: NA
V gene: TRBV25-1
CDR3 DNA: TGTGCCAGCAGTGAGGGGCAGGGGGTCAGGCATGGCTACACCTTC
CDR3 protein: CASSEGQGVRHGYTF

D gene: TRBD2
J gene: TRBJ2-1
clone size: NA
V gene: TRBV5-5
CDR3 DNA: TGTGCCAGCAGCTTTGCGGGGGGCGGAGGACACAATGAGCAGTTCTTC
CDR3 protein: CASSFAGGGGHNEQFF

D gene: NA
J gene: TRBJ1-5
clone size: once
V gene: TRBV19
CDR3 DNA: TGTGCCAGTAGCACACAGGGTGGGGGAAGTCAGCCCCAGCATTTT
CDR3 protein: CASSTQGGGSQPQHF

D gene: NA
J gene: TRBJ2-1
clone size: NA
V gene: TRBV11-2
CDR3 DNA: TGTGCCAGCAGCTTAGGTTTGCAGATGGTGGATGAGCAGTTCTTC
CDR3 protein: CASSLGLQMVDEQFF

D gene: TRBD2
J gene: TRBJ2-7
clone size: NA
V gene: TRBV5-1
CDR3 DNA: TGCGCCAGCAGCTCTAGCGGGGGATTCCTCTACGAGCAGTACTTC
CDR3 protein: CASSSSGGFLYEQYF

D gene: NA
J gene: TRBJ1-4
clone size: NA
V gene: TRBV19
CDR3 DNA: TGTGCCAGTAAGGCAGGCGCCACAACTAATGAAAAACTGTTTTTT
CDR3 protein: CASKAGATTNEKLFF

D gene: NA
J gene: TRBJ1-2
clone size: NA
V gene: TRBV28
CDR3 DNA: TGTGCCAGCAGTTTCAACTCACCCTATGGCTACACCTTC
CDR3 protein: CASSFNSPYGYTF

D gene: NA
J gene: TRBJ1-1
clone size: NA
V gene: TRBV20-1
CDR3 DNA: TGCAGTGCTAGTGGACAGAACACTGAAGCTTTCTTT
CDR3 protein: CSASGQNTEAFF

D gene: TRBD1
J gene: TRBJ1-5
clone size: NA
V gene: TRBV19
CDR3 DNA: TGTGCCAGTAGTCCCGACAGGGGTTGGGGTAGCAATCAGCCCCAGCATTTT
CDR3 protein: CASSPDRGWGSNQPQHF

D gene: NA
J gene: TRBJ2-3
clone size: once
V gene: TRBV11-2
CDR3 DNA: TGTGCCAGCAGCTTTAGTGGCGGCGGGGCCGATACGCAGTATTTT
CDR3 protein: CASSFSGGGADTQYF

D gene: NA
J gene: TRBJ2-7
clone size: NA
V gene: TRBV7-2
CDR3 DNA: TGTGCCAGCAGCTTAGGGGCCAGTGGTTCCTACGAGCAGTACTTC
CDR3 protein: CASSLGASGSYEQYF

D gene: TRBD2
J gene: TRBJ2-3
clone size: NA
V gene: TRBV19
CDR3 DNA: TGTGCCAGTAGCGACGAGTGGGGGGGGACAGATACGCAGTATTTT
CDR3 protein: CASSDEWGGTDTQYF